Below, 10 T cell receptor beta chains from the same sample are listed, as sequenced in a study of T-cell reconstitution after alpha-beta-depleted transplantation in children. Preparation of the TCRbeta library used unique molecular identifiers. TCRdb itself ran the PCR reads through MiXCR, one entry per CDR3 protein. The sample lists about 470,000 distinct CDR3 sequences, 43% occurring once. Sequences were derived from PBMCs, sampled before TCRalphabeta/CD19-depleted stem cell transplant. These receptors all come from a girl under 10 years old with aplastic anemia, due to receive a stem cell transplant.

This clonotype was detected only a few times. The rearrangement uses TRBV18 and TRBJ2-5, with 9 bases that match TRBD1. The CDR3 sequence is 15 residues long. V lost 3 bases and J lost 2; bases outside the gene matches: 4. Looked up from germline, CDR1 is KGHSH and CDR2 is LQKENI. CDR3 sequence: CASSPGTGIQETQYF. CDR3 DNA sequence: TGTGCCAGCTCACCCGGGACAGGGATACAAGAGACCCAGTACTTC.

This clonotype showed up just a few times. CDR3 residues: CASSETGRRTEAFF. CDR3 DNA: TGTGCCAGCAGTGAAACAGGGAGGAGGACTGAAGCTTTCTTT. The chain employs TRBV25-1 and TRBJ1-1, with a weak D call TRBD1 (6 bases). The CDR3 runs 14 residues. Germline V lookup: CDR1 MGHDK, CDR2 SYGVNS. The germline V and J ends were trimmed by 2 bases and 5 bases, with 12 bases remaining between them.

The chain uses TRBV7-8 and TRBJ2-7; 9 positions agree with TRBD1. Germline CDR1 SGHVS, CDR2 FQNEAQ. This CDR3 spans 15 amino acids. Trimming cost V 4 bases and J 3 bases; bases outside gene matches: 7. CDR3 amino acids: CASSWGPGQGYEQYF. As DNA, the CDR3 is TGTGCCAGCAGCTGGGGACCGGGACAGGGCTACGAGCAGTACTTC.

A few counts support this clonotype. The V and J genes are TRBV18 and TRBJ1-5; perhaps TRBD1 as D (5 bases). Trimming shortened V by 6 bases and J by 9 bases, and 21 bases separated the two germline ends. The CDR3 length is 15 residues. Germline CDR1 reads KGHSH; CDR2 reads LQKENI. The CDR3 loop is CASSGGLRGGSPQHF. In nucleotides, the CDR3 is TGTGCCAGCTCCGGGGGGTTAAGGGGAGGATCGCCCCAGCATTTT.

The table lists this clonotype with many counts. The chain couples TRBV5-6 to TRBJ2-1; the D is unclear. Germline V gives CDR1 SGHDT, CDR2 YYEEEE. V shed 4 bases and J shed 4 bases, with 3 bases lying between them. The CDR3 runs 11 residues. As DNA, the CDR3 is TGTGCCAGCAGCCGTTACAATGAGCAGTTCTTC. It yields the protein CASSRYNEQFF.

The chain uses TRBV10-3 and TRBJ2-5, with no clear D. The germline V and J ends were trimmed by 5 bases and 5 bases, with 9 bases remaining between them. Per germline, CDR1 ENHRY and CDR2 SYGVKD. The CDR3 totals 12 residues. The CDR3 DNA sequence: TGTGCCATCAGTCCTACTGGGGAGACCCAGTACTTC. It specifies CAISPTGETQYF.

The rearrangement links TRBV20-1 to TRBJ2-3, with D uncertain. The ends were cut back, 3 bases at V and 3 bases at J, with 13 bases in the middle. From germline, CDR1 is DFQATT and CDR2 SNEGSKA (reference sequence). The CDR3 is made up of 14 amino acids. The chain's CDR3 is CSASITPVTDTQYF. The CDR3 DNA is TGCAGTGCTAGTATTACTCCCGTTACAGATACGCAGTATTTT.

This chain connects TRBV5-1 to TRBJ2-7; TRBD2 might be the D (5 bases). Germline V gene lookup returns CDR1 SGHRS and CDR2 YFSETQ. The V end was cut by 6 bases, the J end by 7 bases, with 11 bases between. The CDR3 has 11 amino acids. The CDR3 nucleotides read TGCGCCAGCACCGAAGGCGGGGAGCAGTACTTC. It specifies CASTEGGEQYF.

The table lists this clonotype with a few counts. The chain recombines TRBV15 with TRBJ2-2; D gene uncertain. CDR1 is LNHNV, CDR2 YYDKDF, per germline (reference sequence). Trimming took 7 bases from V and 0 from J, leaving 6 bases between them. The CDR3 contains 13 residues. CDR3 nucleotide sequence: TGTGCCACCAACCCCCCGAACACCGGGGAGCTGTTTTTT. It is translated as CATNPPNTGELFF.

In this sample, this clonotype turned up a few times. This rearrangement joins TRBV20-1 to TRBJ2-7; D might be TRBD2 (6 bases). Per the germline V gene, CDR1 is DFQATT and CDR2 is SNEGSKA (reference sequence). V was trimmed by 0 bases and J by 3 bases, leaving 21 bases between them. The CDR3 consists of 17 residues. This chain's CDR3 is CSARDPRRRDGNYEQYF. The DNA of the CDR3 is TGCAGTGCTAGAGATCCGCGGAGGAGGGATGGGAACTACGAGCAGTACTTC.